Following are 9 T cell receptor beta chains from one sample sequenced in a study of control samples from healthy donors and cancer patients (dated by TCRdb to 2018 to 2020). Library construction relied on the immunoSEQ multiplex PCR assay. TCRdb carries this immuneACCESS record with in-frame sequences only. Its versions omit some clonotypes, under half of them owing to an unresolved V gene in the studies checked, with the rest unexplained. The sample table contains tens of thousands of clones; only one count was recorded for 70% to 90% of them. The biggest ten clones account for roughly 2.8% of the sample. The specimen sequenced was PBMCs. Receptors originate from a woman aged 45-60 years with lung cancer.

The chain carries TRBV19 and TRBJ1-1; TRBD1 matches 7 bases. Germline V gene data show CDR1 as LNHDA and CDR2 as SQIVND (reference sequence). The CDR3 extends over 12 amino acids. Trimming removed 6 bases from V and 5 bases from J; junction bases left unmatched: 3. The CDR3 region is CASRTGYTEAFF. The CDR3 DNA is TGTGCCAGTAGGACAGGGTATACTGAAGCTTTCTTT. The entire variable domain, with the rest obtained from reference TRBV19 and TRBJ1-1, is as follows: DGGITQSPKYLFRKEGQNVTLSCEQNLNHDAMYWYRQDPGQGLRLIYYSQIVNDFQKGDIAEGYSVSREKKESFPLTVTSAQKNPTAFYLCASRTGYTEAFFGQGTRLTVV.

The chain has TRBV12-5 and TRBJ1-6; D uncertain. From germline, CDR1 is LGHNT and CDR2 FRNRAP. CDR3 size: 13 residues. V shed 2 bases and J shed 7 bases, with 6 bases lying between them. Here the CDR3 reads CASGLNQNSPLHF. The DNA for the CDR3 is TGTGCTAGTGGTTTGAACCAGAATTCACCCCTCCACTTT.

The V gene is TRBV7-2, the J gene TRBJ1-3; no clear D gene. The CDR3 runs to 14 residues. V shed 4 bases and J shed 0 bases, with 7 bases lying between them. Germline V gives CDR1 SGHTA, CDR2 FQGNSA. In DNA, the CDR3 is TGTGCCAGCAGCTCCCAGTCCTCTGGAAACACCATATATTTT. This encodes CASSSQSSGNTIYF.

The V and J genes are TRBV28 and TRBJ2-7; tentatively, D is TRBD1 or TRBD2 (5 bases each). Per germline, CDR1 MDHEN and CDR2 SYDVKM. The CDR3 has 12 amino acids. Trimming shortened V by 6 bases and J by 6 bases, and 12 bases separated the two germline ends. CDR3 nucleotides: TGTGCCAGCAGATTTGGGGGTCGCGAGCAGTACTTC. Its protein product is CASRFGGREQYF.

The CDR3 nucleotides are TGCGCCAGCAGTCCCTCGAGCGCTAACACTGAAGCTTTCTTT. Its protein product is CASSPSSANTEAFF. The chain uses TRBV5-1 and TRBJ1-1; no reliable D call. This CDR3 comprises 14 residues. Trimming shortened V by 5 bases and J by 2 bases, and 13 bases separated the two germline ends. The V gene's germline CDR1 is SGHRS and CDR2 YFSETQ.

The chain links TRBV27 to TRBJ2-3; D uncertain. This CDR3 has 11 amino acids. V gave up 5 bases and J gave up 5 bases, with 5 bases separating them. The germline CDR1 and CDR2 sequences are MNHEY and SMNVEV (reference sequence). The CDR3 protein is CASSGKDTQYF. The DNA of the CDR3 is TGTGCCAGCAGTGGGAAAGATACGCAGTATTTT.

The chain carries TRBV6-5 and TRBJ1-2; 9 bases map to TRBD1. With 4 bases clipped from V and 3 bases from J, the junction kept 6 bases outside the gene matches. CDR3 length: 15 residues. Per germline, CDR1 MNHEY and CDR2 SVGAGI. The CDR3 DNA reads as TGTGCCAGCAGTTCCACAGGGGGCGCAGACTATGGCTACACCTTC. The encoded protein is CASSSTGGADYGYTF.

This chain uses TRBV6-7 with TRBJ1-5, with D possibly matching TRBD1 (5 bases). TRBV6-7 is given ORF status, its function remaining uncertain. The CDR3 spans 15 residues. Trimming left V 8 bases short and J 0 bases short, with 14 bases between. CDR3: CASGPDSSSNQPQHF. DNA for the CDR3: TGTGCCAGCGGGCCAGACAGTTCTAGCAATCAGCCCCAGCATTTT.

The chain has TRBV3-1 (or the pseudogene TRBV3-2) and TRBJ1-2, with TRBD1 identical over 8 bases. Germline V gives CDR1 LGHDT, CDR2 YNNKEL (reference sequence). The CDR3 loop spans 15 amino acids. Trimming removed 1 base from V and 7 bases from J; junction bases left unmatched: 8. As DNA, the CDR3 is TGTGCCAGCAGCCAAGGCCCAGGACAGGGAGGTGGCTACACCTTC. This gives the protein CASSQGPGQGGGYTF.